This is a list of T cell receptor beta chains from one sample in a study of T cells in Graves' hyperthyroidism and ophthalmopathy. TCRdb ran MiXCR on the multiplex PCR reads and lists one entry per CDR3 protein. The sample records about 420,000 distinct CDR3 sequences, around 16% being singletons. Sequencing input: blood. The receptors here all came from a woman aged 18-29 years with Graves' hyperthyroidism. The CDR3 runs from the conserved cysteine through the conserved F or W. D genes are given only for firm matches. Clone size appears in some rows only: once, few, many, or a class for an expanded clone.

>TRBD1|TRBJ1-1|many|TRBV3-1
TGTGCCAGCAGCCGCCCCGGGACAGAGAAAGCTTTCTTT
CASSRPGTEKAFF
>TRBD1|TRBJ2-1|many|TRBV5-5
TGTGCCAGCAGCTTGGGACAGGGGGCGGCCAATGAGCAGTTCTTC
CASSLGQGAANEQFF
>TRBD1|TRBJ2-3|many|TRBV2
TGTGCCAGTCCGGGACAGGGTTTGACAGATACGCAGTATTTT
CASPGQGLTDTQYF
>TRBD1|TRBJ1-1|many|TRBV27
TGTGCCAGCAGTCGGCCGGGGACAGTCGAAGCTTTCTTT
CASSRPGTVEAFF
>.|TRBJ1-6|many|TRBV6-5
TGTGCCAGCAGTTACGGGCGGGGCTCCTATAATTCACCCCTCCACTTT
CASSYGRGSYNSPLHF
>.|TRBJ2-1|.|TRBV27
TGTGCCAGCAGTTTACCTCTTATCTTCAGCGGGAATGAGCAGTTCTTC
CASSLPLIFSGNEQFF
>.|TRBJ2-2|few|TRBV3-1
TGTGCCAGCAGCCAAGATAGGCCCCGGCGGGGGGAGCTGTTTTTT
CASSQDRPRRGELFF
>.|TRBJ2-7|many|TRBV29-1
TGCAGCGCCATAGGGGGGACCCAAACCTACGAGCAGTACTTC
CSAIGGTQTYEQYF
>TRBD2|TRBJ2-1|few|TRBV5-1
TGCGCCAGCAGCCGAGGGGACGGGAGGGCCCCATACAATGAGCAGTTCTTC
CASSRGDGRAPYNEQFF
>TRBD1|TRBJ1-6|many|TRBV6-1
TGTGCCAGCAGTTTTGGACAGGTCCAAGATAATTCACCCCTCCACTTT
CASSFGQVQDNSPLHF
>.|TRBJ1-6|many|TRBV30
TGTGCCTGGAGCCGGCAGGATAATTCACCCCTCCACTTT
CAWSRQDNSPLHF
>TRBD1|TRBJ2-5|.|TRBV2
TGTGCCAGCACCCCTGGACAGGGGGAGACCCAGTACTTC
CASTPGQGETQYF
>TRBD1|TRBJ2-4|many|TRBV12-3/TRBV12-4
TGTGCCAGCAGTTTCCGGCAGGGGGCGCCCAACATTCAGTACTTC
CASSFRQGAPNIQYF
>.|TRBJ1-4|few|TRBV27
TGTGCCAGCAGTTTAGGGGGGAGGGTTGAAAAACTGTTTTTT
CASSLGGRVEKLFF
>TRBD1|TRBJ1-5|.|TRBV12-3/TRBV12-4
TGTGCCAGCAGTCACCCAGGGGGTAGCAATCAGCCCCAGCATTTT
CASSHPGGSNQPQHF
>.|TRBJ2-5|few|TRBV5-1
TGCGCCAGCAGCTCCGGACGGATCCAAGAGACCCAGTACTTC
CASSSGRIQETQYF
>.|TRBJ2-5|many|TRBV30
TGTGCCTGGAGTTCCGGGATCAGTCAAGAGACCCAGTACTTC
CAWSSGISQETQYF
>TRBD1|TRBJ1-4|.|TRBV9
TGTGCCAGCAGCGTCTCAGGCACAGGGGCTGAAAAACTGTTTTTT
CASSVSGTGAEKLFF
>TRBD1|TRBJ1-2|.|TRBV28
TGTGCCAGCAGTTTCTACCGGGACAGCTATGGCTACACCTTC
CASSFYRDSYGYTF
>TRBD2|TRBJ2-7|many|TRBV5-1
TGCGCCAGCAGCTTTAGCGGGAGAGTCTACGAGCAGTACTTC
CASSFSGRVYEQYF
>.|TRBJ1-3|many|TRBV18
TGTGCCAGCTCACCTGACAACTCTGGAAACACCATATATTTT
CASSPDNSGNTIYF
>.|TRBJ2-3|.|TRBV20-1
TGCAGTGCTAGAGATCCGGGTAGGGACCTCACAGATACGCAGTATTTT
CSARDPGRDLTDTQYF
>.|TRBJ2-7|many|TRBV29-1
TGCAGCGCCCGGCAGGAGGGCCAGCAGTACTTC
CSARQEGQQYF
>.|TRBJ1-1|.|TRBV7-2
TGTGCCAGCAGCTTCGGGGAGGAGTCTGAAGCTTTCTTT
CASSFGEESEAFF
>.|TRBJ2-6|.|TRBV10-3
TGTGCCATCAGTGGCGCCGGGATTGGGGCCAACGTCCTGACTTTC
CAISGAGIGANVLTF
>TRBD1|TRBJ1-2|.|TRBV5-1
TGCGCCAGCAGCCCTCCCGGACAGGGCACCGGCTACACCTTC
CASSPPGQGTGYTF
>.|TRBJ2-5|many|TRBV5-1
TGCGCCAGCAGCGCCCCGGGGACGGAGACCCAGTACTTC
CASSAPGTETQYF
>.|TRBJ2-6|few|TRBV6-1
TGTGCCAGCAGCAGTACGGCGGGGGGGGCCAACGTCCTGACTTTC
CASSSTAGGANVLTF
>TRBD2|TRBJ2-1|.|TRBV7-2
TGTGCCAGCAGCTTAACTAGCGGGGTTGGGAATGAGCAGTTCTTC
CASSLTSGVGNEQFF
>.|TRBJ2-5|.|TRBV7-9
TGTGCCAGCAGCTTATATTCCCCAGCGGACGACCAAGAGACCCAGTACTTC
CASSLYSPADDQETQYF
>.|TRBJ1-1|.|TRBV7-9
TGTGCCAGCAGCTTAGGGGGACAACTCATGAACACTGAAGCTTTCTTT
CASSLGGQLMNTEAFF
>.|TRBJ2-3|.|TRBV2
TGTGCCAGCAGGGGGGAGGATACGCAGTATTTT
CASRGEDTQYF
>TRBD2|TRBJ2-1|few|TRBV20-1
TGCAGTGCTTTAGCGGGAGCGTCTTACAATGAGCAGTTCTTC
CSALAGASYNEQFF
>TRBD1|TRBJ1-4|.|TRBV30
TGTGCCCGGGGACAGGGAGCCACAAATGAAAAACTGTTTTTT
CARGQGATNEKLFF
>TRBD2|TRBJ2-7|many|TRBV20-1
TGCAGTGCCAGAGGACTAGCGGTAGCATACGAGCAGTACTTC
CSARGLAVAYEQYF
>.|TRBJ2-1|few|TRBV4-1
TGCGCCAGCAGCCAAGATGTACGTCAGGGTCCGCGCAATGAGCAGTTCTTC
CASSQDVRQGPRNEQFF
>.|TRBJ1-4|many|TRBV12-3/TRBV12-4
TGTGCCAGCAGACAGGCGGGGGGTGGGAATGAAAAACTGTTTTTT
CASRQAGGGNEKLFF